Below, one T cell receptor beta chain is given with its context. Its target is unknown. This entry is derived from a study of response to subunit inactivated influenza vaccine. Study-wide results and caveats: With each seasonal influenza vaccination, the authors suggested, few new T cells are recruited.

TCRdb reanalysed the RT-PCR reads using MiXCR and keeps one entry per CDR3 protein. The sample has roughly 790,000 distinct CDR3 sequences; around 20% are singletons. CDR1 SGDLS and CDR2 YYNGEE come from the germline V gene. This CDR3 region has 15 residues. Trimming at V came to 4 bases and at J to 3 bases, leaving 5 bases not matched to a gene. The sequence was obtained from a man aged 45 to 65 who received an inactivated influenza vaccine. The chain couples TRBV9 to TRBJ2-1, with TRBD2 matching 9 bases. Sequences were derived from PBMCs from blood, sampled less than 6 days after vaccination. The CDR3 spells CASSNTSGFYNEQFF. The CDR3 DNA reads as TGTGCCAGCAGCAATACTAGCGGGTTCTACAATGAGCAGTTCTTC.